The clone carrying this TCR beta chain was counted at least ten times. Its antigen is not identified. All patients were untreated before thyroid surgery. The CDR3 runs to 14 residues. Germline CDR1 and CDR2: LNHDA and SQIVND (reference sequence). The V end lost 1 base, the J end lost 6 bases, and 9 bases lay between the germline ends. This specimen belongs to a study of metastatic and nonmetastatic thyroid tumors. Study-level results: In blood and tumor, TCR beta diversity was reportedly significantly higher in malignant thyroid tumors than in benign nodules.

With MiXCR, TCRdb called clones anew from the PCR reads. The table includes about 62,000 clones, roughly 4.1% detected once. V usage is TRBV19 and J usage is TRBJ1-4; D is unclear. Material: blood. This receptor was identified in a female donor with papillary thyroid cancer or a benign thyroid nodule (not recorded which). Some clones in this sample may be carry-over from other donors' samples. The CDR3 reads CASSIGTVDEKLFF. CDR3 coding DNA: TGTGCCAGTAGTATAGGGACGGTCGATGAAAAACTGTTTTTT.